A selection of T cell receptor beta chains follows, all from one sample in a study of cytomegalovirus exposure and HLA in healthy donors. Only in-frame clones appear in the TCRdb table, and some are missing; sequencing was by immunoSEQ multiplex PCR. The sample yields 90,000 to 150,000 clones, 60% to 85% seen once. Source material: PBMCs. The receptors stem from a middle-aged man in good health and CMV-seropositive. The CDR3 runs from the conserved cysteine through the conserved F or W. Fields, in order: J gene, clone size, V gene, D gene, CDR3 protein, CDR3 DNA. The D gene is left open where the match is weak. Only some rows state a clone size, as once, few, many or a class for expanded clones.

TRBJ2-7,.,TRBV5-6,.,CASSQREQGAYEQYF,TGTGCCAGCAGCCAACGGGAACAGGGCGCCTACGAGCAGTACTTC
TRBJ2-3,.,TRBV2,.,CASSGQLTDTQYF,TGTGCCAGCAGTGGACAGCTCACAGATACGCAGTATTTT
TRBJ1-2,.,TRBV5-4,.,CASSLDSRVSGYTF,TGTGCCAGCAGCTTGGACAGCCGAGTTTCTGGCTACACCTTC
TRBJ2-3,once,TRBV9,TRBD2,CASSVSGGVGGGTDTQYF,TGTGCCAGCAGCGTAAGTGGGGGGGTCGGCGGGGGCACAGATACGCAGTATTTT
TRBJ2-3,.,TRBV30,TRBD2,CAWNRGGTDTQYF,TGTGCCTGGAACCGGGGGGGCACAGATACGCAGTATTTT
TRBJ1-2,.,TRBV28,TRBD1,CASSSTGTGSYTF,TGTGCCAGCAGTTCTACCGGGACAGGGAGCTACACCTTC
TRBJ2-2,few,TRBV7-9,TRBD1,CASSTLKTGGGTGELFF,TGTGCCAGCAGCACACTAAAGACAGGGGGCGGCACCGGGGAGCTGTTTTTT
TRBJ1-3,.,TRBV7-9,.,CASSLGGGLSGNTIYF,TGTGCCAGCAGCTTAGGTGGAGGTCTCTCTGGAAACACCATATATTTT
TRBJ2-6,.,TRBV9,.,CASSVTPSVGANVLTF,TGTGCCAGCAGCGTAACCCCCTCAGTTGGGGCCAACGTCCTGACTTTC
TRBJ1-3,.,TRBV9,.,CASSVEGGLGNTIYF,TGTGCCAGCAGCGTAGAAGGAGGGTTGGGAAACACCATATATTTT
TRBJ1-2,.,TRBV6-1,TRBD1,CASSEVQGARGYTF,TGTGCCAGCAGCGAAGTCCAGGGGGCGCGTGGCTACACCTTC
TRBJ1-1,.,TRBV4-1,.,CASSQDAGNLNTEAFF,TGCGCCAGCAGCCAAGATGCGGGGAATTTGAACACTGAAGCTTTCTTT
TRBJ2-7,.,TRBV27,.,CASSLTGGGYEQYF,TGTGCCAGCAGTTTAACCGGAGGAGGTTACGAGCAGTACTTC
TRBJ2-7,.,TRBV7-8,.,CASSLLGHQGEQYF,TGTGCCAGCAGCTTATTGGGACACCAAGGCGAGCAGTACTTC
TRBJ1-3,.,TRBV18,.,CASSLREGRGNTIYF,TGTGCCAGCTCACTTCGTGAGGGAAGGGGAAACACCATATATTTT
TRBJ1-4,.,TRBV7-2,TRBD1,CASSPGTGGSELFF,TGTGCCAGCAGCCCTGGGACAGGGGGCTCTGAACTGTTTTTT
TRBJ2-3,once,TRBV9,.,CASSVQAVSTDTQYF,TGTGCCAGCAGCGTACAAGCGGTTAGCACAGATACGCAGTATTTT
TRBJ1-2,.,TRBV5-4,TRBD1,CASSLDRGDGYTF,TGTGCCAGCAGCTTGGACAGGGGGGATGGCTACACCTTC
TRBJ2-7,.,TRBV9,.,CASSVTGFGEQYF,TGTGCCAGCAGCGTAACAGGTTTTGGTGAGCAGTACTTC
TRBJ2-5,.,TRBV2,.,CASSEVGGYQETQYF,TGTGCCAGCAGTGAAGTTGGCGGGTACCAAGAGACCCAGTACTTC
TRBJ2-1,.,TRBV29-1,TRBD2,CSVGLTSGGATWRNEQFF,TGCAGCGTTGGATTGACTAGCGGGGGCGCCACTTGGAGGAATGAGCAGTTCTTC
TRBJ1-1,.,TRBV19,TRBD1,CASSGQGMPNTEAFF,TGTGCCAGTAGCGGACAGGGGATGCCGAACACTGAAGCTTTCTTT
TRBJ2-1,once,TRBV11-2,.,CASSSTSTHIDEQFF,TGTGCCAGCAGCTCAACCTCGACTCATATCGATGAGCAGTTCTTC
TRBJ1-2,.,TRBV5-6,.,CASSFVAQGRTVSGYTF,TGTGCCAGCAGCTTTGTAGCGCAGGGGCGAACCGTCTCTGGCTACACCTTC
TRBJ1-1,.,TRBV11-2,TRBD1,CASSSRDRGTEAFF,TGTGCCAGCAGCTCCCGGGACAGGGGGACTGAAGCTTTCTTT
TRBJ2-7,once,TRBV5-4,.,CASSLGSGSSYEQYF,TGTGCCAGCAGCTTGGGTAGCGGAAGCTCCTACGAGCAGTACTTC
TRBJ2-3,.,TRBV7-9,TRBD2,CASSLYVGGAGGFTDTQYF,TGTGCCAGCAGCTTATATGTTGGAGGAGCGGGGGGATTCACAGATACGCAGTATTTT
TRBJ1-2,.,TRBV7-2,TRBD1,CASSLGQGARSYTF,TGTGCCAGCAGCTTAGGTCAGGGGGCGCGAAGCTACACCTTC
TRBJ1-6,.,TRBV5-4,.,CASRVDGGTPLHF,TGTGCCAGCAGGGTGGACGGAGGGACGCCCCTCCACTTT
TRBJ2-7,.,TRBV7-9,.,CASSLAGTYEQYF,TGTGCCAGCAGCTTGGCGGGAACCTACGAGCAGTACTTC
TRBJ1-5,once,TRBV19,.,CASSLRATAHSNQPQHF,TGTGCCAGTAGTCTGAGGGCTACAGCACACTCCAATCAGCCCCAGCATTTT
TRBJ2-7,.,TRBV19,TRBD2,CASSTNSGVGYEQYF,TGTGCCAGTAGTACGAATAGCGGGGTGGGCTACGAGCAGTACTTC
TRBJ1-5,.,TRBV6-5,TRBD1,CASSQQGGNQPQHF,TGTGCCAGCAGTCAACAGGGGGGAAATCAGCCCCAGCATTTT
TRBJ2-2,.,TRBV5-1,TRBD1,CASSLDRGHTGELFF,TGCGCCAGCAGCCTCGACAGGGGGCACACCGGGGAGCTGTTTTTT
TRBJ2-3,.,TRBV5-1,TRBD2,CASSEPSGRADTQYF,TGCGCCAGCAGCGAGCCTAGCGGGCGAGCGGATACGCAGTATTTT
TRBJ1-4,few,TRBV18,.,CASSPTDSVNEKLFF,TGTGCCAGCTCGCCAACCGACAGCGTCAATGAAAAACTGTTTTTT
TRBJ2-7,.,TRBV5-1,TRBD1,CASNPGQSSYEQYF,TGCGCCAGCAACCCGGGACAGTCCTCCTACGAGCAGTACTTC
TRBJ2-1,once,TRBV15,.,CATSRDYGRGVDEQFF,TGTGCCACCAGCAGAGATTACGGCAGGGGGGTCGATGAGCAGTTCTTC
TRBJ1-5,.,TRBV19,.,CASSIGTGRSNQPQHF,TGTGCCAGTAGTATAGGAACAGGTCGGAGCAATCAGCCCCAGCATTTT
TRBJ1-5,.,TRBV10-1,.,CASSVQINQPQHF,TGCGCCAGCAGTGTCCAGATCAATCAGCCCCAGCATTTT
TRBJ2-3,.,TRBV9,TRBD2,CASSYLAGGRDTQYF,TGTGCCAGCAGCTACCTAGCGGGGGGAAGAGATACGCAGTATTTT